This T cell receptor beta chain is from a study of T cell repertoires in cytomegalovirus infection. In regard to this clonotype: Its matching antigen is unknown.

V dropped 0 bases and J dropped 5; count of bases not matched to a gene: 9. Germline CDR1 and CDR2: DFQATT and SNEGSKA (reference sequence). The CDR3 spans 15 residues. MiXCR was run by TCRdb on the reads, yielding one entry per CDR3 protein. The sample holds 400,000 to 600,000 distinct CDR3 sequences, under 45% seen once. The input for sequencing was cultured PBMCs, taken from culture after CMV antigen stimulation. The rearrangement uses TRBV20-1 and TRBJ2-5, with 7 positions matching TRBD2. The clonotype was recovered from a human donor in good health (CMV status not recorded). Some clones in this sample may be carry-over from other donors' samples. CDR3 amino acids: CSARDGRWGGETQYF. The CDR3 region has the DNA TGCAGTGCTAGAGATGGGAGGTGGGGAGGGGAGACCCAGTACTTC.